The rows below give T cell receptor beta chains drawn from one sample of a study of T-cell memory formation after mild COVID-19. TCRdb recomputed calls from the 5' RACE reads with MiXCR, one row per CDR3 protein. The sample yields roughly 410,000 distinct CDR3 sequences, roughly 24% seen once. The sample taken for sequencing was PBMCs or a T cell subset sorted from them (not recorded which). The receptor source for this set is an adult woman who had mild COVID-19 (a few samples of this study predate the infection). Cell type and time point are not known. Each CDR3 is given with its conserved first and last residue. D genes are given only for firm matches. Size values are once, few and many counts, or a class for expanded clones, and some rows have none.

TRBJ2-4,TRBD1,TRBV7-9,NA,CASSPPGQGNIQYF,TGTGCCAGCAGCCCCCCGGGACAGGGTAACATTCAGTACTTC
TRBJ2-5,NA,TRBV6-6,few,CASSYSKTQYF,TGTGCCAGCAGTTACTCAAAGACCCAGTACTTC
TRBJ2-3,NA,TRBV2,NA,CASLKRDPSTDTQYF,TGTGCCAGCCTTAAAAGGGATCCTAGCACAGATACGCAGTATTTT
TRBJ1-1,TRBD1,TRBV5-1,few,CASSRGQGARAFF,TGCGCCAGCAGCCGGGGACAGGGGGCGAGGGCTTTCTTT
TRBJ2-5,TRBD1,TRBV2,few,CASSETGVRRETQYF,TGTGCCAGCAGCGAAACAGGGGTCCGGCGAGAGACCCAGTACTTC
TRBJ1-1,NA,TRBV7-8,few,CASSPVTGWVETEAFF,TGTGCCAGCAGCCCAGTAACAGGGTGGGTAGAGACTGAAGCTTTCTTT
TRBJ2-7,TRBD1,TRBV23-1,once,CASSQKPGQSYEQYF,TGCGCCAGCAGTCAAAAACCGGGACAGTCCTACGAGCAGTACTTC
TRBJ1-1,NA,TRBV7-9,once,CASRGTSTRTNTEAFF,TGTGCCAGCAGGGGGACTTCGACTAGGACGAACACTGAAGCTTTCTTT
TRBJ2-1,TRBD2,TRBV7-2,NA,CASSLVLAGNEQFF,TGTGCCAGCAGCTTAGTACTAGCGGGTAATGAGCAGTTCTTC
TRBJ1-6,NA,TRBV2,few,CASSVVGGRPLHF,TGTGCCAGCAGTGTTGTCGGAGGGAGACCCCTCCACTTT
TRBJ2-7,NA,TRBV5-1,few,CASSRWTVQDEQYF,TGCGCCAGCAGCCGTTGGACAGTGCAGGACGAGCAGTACTTC
TRBJ2-5,NA,TRBV4-1,few,CASSHLGSVQETQYF,TGCGCCAGCAGCCACCTCGGGTCGGTACAAGAGACCCAGTACTTC
TRBJ1-2,TRBD1,TRBV5-1,few,CASSSWDSRAYGYTF,TGCGCCAGCAGCTCCTGGGACAGCCGAGCCTATGGCTACACCTTC
TRBJ2-7,NA,TRBV7-7,once,CASSLLPDGEQYF,TGTGCCAGCAGCTTACTCCCGGACGGGGAGCAGTACTTC
TRBJ2-5,TRBD1,TRBV4-1,few,CASSQDRGRQETQYF,TGCGCCAGCAGCCAAGATAGGGGGCGGCAAGAGACCCAGTACTTC
TRBJ2-7,NA,TRBV20-1,few,CSARDWARSSYEQYF,TGCAGTGCTAGAGATTGGGCCAGAAGCTCCTACGAGCAGTACTTC
TRBJ1-1,NA,TRBV6-2/TRBV6-3,NA,CASSYYRVNTEAFF,TGTGCCAGCAGTTACTACAGGGTTAACACTGAAGCTTTCTTT
TRBJ2-3,NA,TRBV5-6,NA,CASSLDEYTQYF,TGTGCCAGCAGCCTAGACGAATATACGCAGTATTTT
TRBJ2-1,TRBD2,TRBV27,NA,CASSSLAGNHEQFF,TGTGCCAGCAGTTCCCTAGCGGGAAATCATGAGCAGTTCTTC
TRBJ1-2,NA,TRBV10-3,NA,CAIATANYGYTF,TGTGCCATCGCGACAGCTAACTATGGCTACACCTTC
TRBJ1-1,TRBD1,TRBV6-5,many,CASSWDREAFF,TGTGCCAGCAGTTGGGACAGAGAAGCTTTCTTT
TRBJ2-6,NA,TRBV12-3/TRBV12-4,NA,CASSWGQEVSGANVLTF,TGTGCCAGCAGCTGGGGGCAAGAGGTCTCTGGGGCCAACGTCCTGACTTTC
TRBJ2-7,NA,TRBV5-1,NA,CASSLEAGTSYEQYF,TGCGCCAGCAGCTTGGAGGCAGGCACCTCCTACGAGCAGTACTTC
TRBJ2-3,NA,TRBV12-3/TRBV12-4,NA,CASSLALGGPTDTQYF,TGTGCCAGCAGTTTAGCTTTAGGCGGGCCCACAGATACGCAGTATTTT
TRBJ2-1,TRBD2,TRBV24-1,few,CATSDPGLAGYNDEQFF,TGTGCCACCAGTGATCCGGGACTAGCGGGATACAACGATGAGCAGTTCTTC
TRBJ1-1,NA,TRBV7-9,NA,CASSLHGAERGSEAFF,TGTGCCAGCAGCTTACATGGGGCCGAAAGGGGCTCAGAAGCTTTCTTT
TRBJ1-3,NA,TRBV5-1,NA,CASQGGGAGNTIYF,TGCGCCAGCCAGGGTGGAGGTGCTGGAAACACCATATATTTT
TRBJ1-2,NA,TRBV7-9,few,CASSLPRDDSNYGYTF,TGTGCCAGCAGCTTACCCAGGGATGATTCTAACTATGGCTACACCTTC
TRBJ2-3,TRBD2,TRBV5-6,NA,CASRNGVLAGLRTDTQYF,TGTGCCAGCAGAAACGGGGTACTAGCGGGACTTCGCACAGATACGCAGTATTTT
TRBJ1-5,NA,TRBV5-1,NA,CASSPGGAGGNQPQHF,TGCGCCAGCAGTCCGGGGGGGGCAGGAGGCAATCAGCCCCAGCATTTT
TRBJ2-7,TRBD2,TRBV27,few,CASSPAGDGPYEQYF,TGTGCCAGCAGTCCTGCGGGGGACGGGCCCTACGAGCAGTACTTC
TRBJ2-2,NA,TRBV5-1,NA,CASSSTRSGVLGISNTGELFF,TGCGCCAGCAGCTCGACACGTTCGGGGGTATTGGGTATCTCGAACACCGGGGAGCTGTTTTTT
TRBJ2-7,TRBD1,TRBV12-3/TRBV12-4,few,CASNSDRGLYTEQYF,TGTGCCAGCAACTCGGACAGGGGGCTTTACACCGAGCAGTACTTC
TRBJ2-2,NA,TRBV7-3,NA,CASSTDPVTGELFF,TGTGCCAGCAGCACGGACCCTGTGACCGGGGAGCTGTTTTTT
TRBJ1-1,TRBD1,TRBV24-1,NA,CATSAGGRVPRGTEAFF,TGTGCCACCAGTGCAGGGGGGCGCGTACCTAGGGGCACTGAAGCTTTCTTT
TRBJ2-3,NA,TRBV7-9,NA,CASSLARVRVNTDTQYF,TGTGCCAGCAGCTTAGCGCGCGTCAGGGTGAATACAGATACGCAGTATTTT
TRBJ2-5,TRBD1,TRBV7-9,NA,CASSDHRTGGQETQYF,TGTGCCAGCAGCGACCACCGGACAGGGGGCCAAGAGACCCAGTACTTC
TRBJ1-2,NA,TRBV4-2,NA,CASSQDWQVYGYTF,TGTGCCAGCAGCCAAGATTGGCAGGTTTATGGCTACACCTTC
TRBJ2-3,NA,TRBV20-1,NA,CSAPRGGETDTQYF,TGCAGTGCTCCCCGCGGAGGAGAAACAGATACGCAGTATTTT
TRBJ2-1,TRBD1,TRBV10-3,few,CAISVGTGGNEQFF,TGTGCCATCAGTGTCGGGACAGGGGGCAATGAGCAGTTCTTC
TRBJ1-6,NA,TRBV18,NA,CASSPNTPGTNSPLHF,TGTGCCAGCTCACCAAACACGCCGGGTACTAATTCACCCCTCCACTTT
TRBJ2-1,TRBD2,TRBV19,NA,CASKRTSGNEQFF,TGTGCCAGTAAAAGGACTAGCGGCAACGAGCAGTTCTTC
TRBJ2-1,TRBD2,TRBV4-3,few,CASSLLAGGQNEQFF,TGCGCCAGCAGCTTACTAGCGGGAGGGCAAAATGAGCAGTTCTTC
TRBJ2-1,NA,TRBV5-1,few,CASSSEGTYSYNEQFF,TGCGCCAGCAGCTCGGAGGGTACCTACTCCTACAATGAGCAGTTCTTC
TRBJ1-5,TRBD1,TRBV12-3/TRBV12-4,few,CASSLDRYQPQHF,TGTGCCAGCAGTTTGGACAGGTATCAGCCCCAGCATTTT
TRBJ1-1,NA,TRBV24-1,few,CATSVGWGTEAFF,TGTGCCACCAGTGTAGGGTGGGGGACTGAAGCTTTCTTT